The entry below gives a single T cell receptor beta chain sequence along with its context. The PCR was carried out with 60 Vbeta primers and 13 Jbeta primers. TCRdb keeps only in-frame clones here, not all; method: immunoSEQ multiplex PCR. The data hold 200,000 to 250,000 clones, with 70% to 90% observed a single time. CDR1 MNHEY and CDR2 SMNVEV come from the germline V gene (reference sequence). This CDR3 has 14 residues. J lost 1 base, V lost 5 bases, and 4 bases had no gene match. The entry originates in a study of cytomegalovirus exposure and HLA in healthy donors. This clonotype was sampled from a girl aged 2 to 9 in good health and CMV-seronegative. Sequenced sample: PBMCs. The chain links TRBV27 to TRBJ2-7; 8 bases match TRBD1. The CDR3 here is CASSTRDRSYEQYF. In nucleotides, the CDR3 is TGTGCCAGCAGTACCCGGGACAGGTCCTACGAGCAGTACTTC.